Below, one TCR beta chain is given with its context. Its cognate antigen is unknown. The data derive from a study of cytomegalovirus exposure and HLA in healthy donors. Regarding the study as a whole: Prior analysis indicated that the majority of TCR beta V segments exhibited productivity approximately 90% or approximately 30% of the time.

These donors counted as nominally healthy when sampled, but unrecorded immune exposures were likely. PCR was performed using 60 Vbeta and 13 Jbeta primers. Measured with immunoSEQ multiplex PCR; TCRdb has only the in-frame clones, and not every one. Found here are 90,000 to 100,000 clones, approximately 71% of them singletons; the top ten hold around 7.2%. This TCR was sampled from a female donor in good health and CMV-seronegative. Specimen: PBMCs.

CDR3 DNA sequence: TGTGCCAGCAGTGAAACGGGGGGCGGGCAGCCCCAGCATTTT. Its translation is CASSETGGGQPQHF. The chain is built from TRBV2 and TRBJ1-5, with TRBD1 as a possible D gene (6 bases). CDR1 and CDR2 from the germline V gene are SNHLY and FYNNEI. Deletions cut 2 bases from V and 7 bases from J, with 12 bases between. The CDR3 consists of 14 residues. The full variable domain, in which reference TRBV2 and TRBJ1-5 provide the parts outside the CDR3, is EPEVTQTPSHQVTQMGQEVILRCVPISNHLYFYWYRQILGQKVEFLVSFYNNEISEKSEIFDDQFSVERPDGSNFTLKIRSTKLEDSAMYFCASSETGGGQPQHFGDGTRLSIL.